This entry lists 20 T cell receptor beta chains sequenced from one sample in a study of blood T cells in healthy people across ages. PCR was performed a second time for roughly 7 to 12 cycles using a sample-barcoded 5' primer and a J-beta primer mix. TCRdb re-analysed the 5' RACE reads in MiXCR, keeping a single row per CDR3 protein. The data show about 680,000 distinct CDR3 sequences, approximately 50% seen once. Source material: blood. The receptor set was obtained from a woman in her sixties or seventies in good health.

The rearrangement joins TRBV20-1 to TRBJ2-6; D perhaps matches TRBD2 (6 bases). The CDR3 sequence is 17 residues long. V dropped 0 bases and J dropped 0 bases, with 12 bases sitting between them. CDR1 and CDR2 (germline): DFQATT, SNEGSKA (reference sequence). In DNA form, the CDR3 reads TGCAGTGCTAGAGATTTGAGCGGGCGCTCTGGGGCCAACGTCCTGACTTTC. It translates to CSARDLSGRSGANVLTF.

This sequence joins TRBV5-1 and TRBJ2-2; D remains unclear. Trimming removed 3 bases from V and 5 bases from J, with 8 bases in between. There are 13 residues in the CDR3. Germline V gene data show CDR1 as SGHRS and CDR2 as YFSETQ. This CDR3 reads CASSWKYTGELFF. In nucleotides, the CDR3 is TGCGCCAGCAGCTGGAAATATACCGGGGAGCTGTTTTTT.

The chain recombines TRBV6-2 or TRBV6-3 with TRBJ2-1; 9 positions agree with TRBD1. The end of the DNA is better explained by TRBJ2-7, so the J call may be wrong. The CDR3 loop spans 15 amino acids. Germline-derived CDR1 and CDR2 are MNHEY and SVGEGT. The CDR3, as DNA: TGTGCCAGCAGTTACAAGGACAGGGGTAACAATGAGCAGTACTTC. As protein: CASSYKDRGNNEQYF.

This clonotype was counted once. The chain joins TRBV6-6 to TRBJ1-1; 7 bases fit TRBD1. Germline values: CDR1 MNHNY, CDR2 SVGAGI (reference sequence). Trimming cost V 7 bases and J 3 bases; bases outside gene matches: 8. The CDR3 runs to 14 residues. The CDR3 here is CASITKQGDTEAFF. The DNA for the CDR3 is TGTGCCAGCATTACAAAGCAGGGGGACACTGAAGCTTTCTTT.

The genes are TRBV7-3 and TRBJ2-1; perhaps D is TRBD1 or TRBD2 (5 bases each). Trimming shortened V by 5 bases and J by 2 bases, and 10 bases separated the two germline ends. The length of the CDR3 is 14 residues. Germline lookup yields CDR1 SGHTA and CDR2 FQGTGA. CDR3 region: CASSKRGAYNEQFF. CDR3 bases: TGTGCCAGCAGCAAAAGAGGGGCCTACAATGAGCAGTTCTTC.

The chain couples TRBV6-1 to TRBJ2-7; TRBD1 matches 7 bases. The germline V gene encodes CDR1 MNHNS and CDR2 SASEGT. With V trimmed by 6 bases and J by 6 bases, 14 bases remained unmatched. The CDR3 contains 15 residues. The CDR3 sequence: CASSIYTGVPGEQYF. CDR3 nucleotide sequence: TGTGCCAGCAGCATATATACAGGGGTACCGGGCGAGCAGTACTTC.

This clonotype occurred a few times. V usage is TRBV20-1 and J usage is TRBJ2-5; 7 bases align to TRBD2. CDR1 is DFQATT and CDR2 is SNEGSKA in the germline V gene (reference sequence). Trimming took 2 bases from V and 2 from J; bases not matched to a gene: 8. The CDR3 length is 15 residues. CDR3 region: CSARRVWGGQETQYF. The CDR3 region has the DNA TGCAGTGCTAGACGAGTCTGGGGAGGGCAAGAGACCCAGTACTTC.

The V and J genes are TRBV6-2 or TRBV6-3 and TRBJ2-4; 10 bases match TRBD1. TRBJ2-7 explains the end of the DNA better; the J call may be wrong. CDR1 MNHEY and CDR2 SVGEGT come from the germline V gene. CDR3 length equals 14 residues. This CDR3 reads CASRTDRGLYEQYF. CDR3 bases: TGTGCCAGCAGAACTGACAGGGGGCTTTACGAGCAGTACTTC.

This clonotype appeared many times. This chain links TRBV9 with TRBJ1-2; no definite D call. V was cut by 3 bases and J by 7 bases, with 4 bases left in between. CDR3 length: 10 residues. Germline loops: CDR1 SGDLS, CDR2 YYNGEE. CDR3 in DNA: TGTGCCAGCAGCGGGGGTGGCTACACCTTC. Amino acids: CASSGGGYTF.

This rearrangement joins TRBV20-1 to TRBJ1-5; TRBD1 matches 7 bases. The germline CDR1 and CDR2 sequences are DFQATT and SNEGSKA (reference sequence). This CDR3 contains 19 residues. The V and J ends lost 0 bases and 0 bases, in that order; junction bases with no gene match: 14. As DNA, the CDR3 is TGCAGTGCTAGAGACGACCAAAAACCGGGACAGCATAGCAATCAGCCCCAGCATTTT. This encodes CSARDDQKPGQHSNQPQHF.

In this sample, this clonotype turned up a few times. As DNA, the CDR3 is TGCGCCAGCAGCCAAGATCTGCAGGGATATGAGCAGTTCTTC. As protein: CASSQDLQGYEQFF. The gene calls are TRBV4-3 and TRBJ2-1, with D possibly TRBD1 on 5 matching bases. Between the trimmed V and J ends, which lost 0 bases and 8 bases, there was a span of 11 bases. The CDR3 extends over 14 amino acids. Germline CDR1 LGHNA, CDR2 YSLEER.

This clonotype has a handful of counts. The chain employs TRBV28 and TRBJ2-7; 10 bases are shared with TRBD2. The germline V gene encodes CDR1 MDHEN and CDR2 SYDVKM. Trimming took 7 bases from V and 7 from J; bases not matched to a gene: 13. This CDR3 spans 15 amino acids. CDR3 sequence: CASTSTLAGVGEQYF. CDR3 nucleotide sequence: TGTGCCAGCACCTCTACTCTAGCGGGAGTAGGGGAGCAGTACTTC.

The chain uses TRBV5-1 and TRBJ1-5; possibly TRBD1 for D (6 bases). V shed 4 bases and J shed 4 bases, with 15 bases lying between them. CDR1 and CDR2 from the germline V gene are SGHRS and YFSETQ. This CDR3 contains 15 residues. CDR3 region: CASSRTGTENQPQHF. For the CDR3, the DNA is TGCGCCAGCAGCCGAACAGGGACGGAAAATCAGCCCCAGCATTTT.

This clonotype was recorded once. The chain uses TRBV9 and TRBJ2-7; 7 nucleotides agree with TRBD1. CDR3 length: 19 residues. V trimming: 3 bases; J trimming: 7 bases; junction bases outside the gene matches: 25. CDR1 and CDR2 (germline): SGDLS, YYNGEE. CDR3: CASSAPRKPRDSSYNEQYF. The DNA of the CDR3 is TGTGCCAGCAGCGCACCACGAAAACCCCGGGACAGCTCCTACAATGAGCAGTACTTC.

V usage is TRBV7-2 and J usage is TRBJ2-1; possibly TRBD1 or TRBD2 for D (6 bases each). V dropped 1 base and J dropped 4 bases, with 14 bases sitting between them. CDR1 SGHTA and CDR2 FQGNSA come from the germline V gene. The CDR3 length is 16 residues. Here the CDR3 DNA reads TGTGCCAGCAGCTTAGTAGGGGGACTTGTTTACAATGAGCAGTTCTTC. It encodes CASSLVGGLVYNEQFF.

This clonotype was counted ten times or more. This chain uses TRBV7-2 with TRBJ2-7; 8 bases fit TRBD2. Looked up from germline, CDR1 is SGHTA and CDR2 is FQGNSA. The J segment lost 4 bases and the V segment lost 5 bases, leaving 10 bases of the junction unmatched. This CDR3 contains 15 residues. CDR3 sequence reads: CASSILSGERYEQYF. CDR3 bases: TGTGCCAGCAGCATACTTAGCGGGGAGAGGTACGAGCAGTACTTC.

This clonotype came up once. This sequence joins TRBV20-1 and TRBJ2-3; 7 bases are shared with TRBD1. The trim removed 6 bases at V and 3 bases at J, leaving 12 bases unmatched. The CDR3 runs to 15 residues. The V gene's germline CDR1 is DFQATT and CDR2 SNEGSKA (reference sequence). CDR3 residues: CSAPDQGDTTDTQYF. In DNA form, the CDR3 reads TGCAGTGCCCCGGATCAGGGGGATACTACAGATACGCAGTATTTT.

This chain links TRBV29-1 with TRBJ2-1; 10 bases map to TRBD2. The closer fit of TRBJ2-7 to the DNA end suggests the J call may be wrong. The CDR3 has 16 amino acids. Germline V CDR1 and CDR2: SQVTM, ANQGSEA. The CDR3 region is CSAMGASGSSYNEQYF. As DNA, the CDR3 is TGCAGCGCCATGGGGGCTAGCGGGAGCTCCTACAATGAGCAGTACTTC.

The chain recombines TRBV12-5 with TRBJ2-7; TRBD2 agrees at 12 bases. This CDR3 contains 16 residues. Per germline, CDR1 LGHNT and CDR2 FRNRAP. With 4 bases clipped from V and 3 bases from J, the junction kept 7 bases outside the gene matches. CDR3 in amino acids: CASGSGLAGRDYEQYF. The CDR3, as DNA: TGTGCTAGTGGTTCGGGACTAGCGGGCCGGGACTACGAGCAGTACTTC.

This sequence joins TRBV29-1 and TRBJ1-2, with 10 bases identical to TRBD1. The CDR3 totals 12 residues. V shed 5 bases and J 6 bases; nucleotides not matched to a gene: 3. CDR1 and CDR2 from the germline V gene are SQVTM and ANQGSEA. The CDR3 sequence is CSVSDRGHGYTF. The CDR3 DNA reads TGCAGCGTTTCCGACAGGGGGCATGGCTACACCTTC. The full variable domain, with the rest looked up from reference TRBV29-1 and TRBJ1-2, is SAVISQKPSRDICQRGTSLTIQCQVDSQVTMMFWYRQQPGQSLTLIATANQGSEATYESGFVIDKFPISRPNLTFSTLTVSNMSPEDSSIYLCSVSDRGHGYTFGSGTRLTVV.